Shown below are 18 T cell receptor beta chains from a single sample sequenced in a study of CDR3 diversity in severe acne. TCRdb analysed the PCR reads with MiXCR anew, one entry per CDR3 protein. This sample has tens of thousands of distinct CDR3 sequences, with 45% to 60% found just once. Sequencing was carried out using blood. Every receptor here comes from a male donor in good health, without acne.

This clonotype was seen just once. The chain links TRBV4-2 to TRBJ2-6; 7 nucleotides line up with TRBD1. The CDR3 contains 17 residues. The V gene's germline CDR1 is LGHNA and CDR2 YNFKEQ. V was clipped by 1 base and J by 0 bases; unmatched bases: 3. Here the CDR3 reads CASSQATGNSGANVLTF. In DNA, the CDR3 is TGTGCCAGCAGCCAAGCGACAGGGAACTCTGGGGCCAACGTCCTGACTTTC.

Regarding this clonotype: This likely comes from a read error, as the CDR3 has no conserved phenylalanine or tryptophan at its end. This chain joins TRBV4-3 and TRBJ2-7; D is ambiguous. Germline V gene sequence: CDR1 LGHNA, CDR2 YSLEER. This CDR3 region has 14 residues. Trimming removed 0 bases from V and 3 bases from J, with 9 bases in between. For the CDR3, the DNA is TGCGCCAGCAGCCAAGAAGGGATGCACTACGAGCAGTACCTC. Its translation is CASSQEGMHYEQYL.

The table lists this clonotype with a few counts. This chain uses TRBV5-4 with TRBJ1-2; 8 bases align to TRBD1. J gave up 4 bases and V 4 bases, and 6 bases lay outside the gene matches. This CDR3 is built from 14 residues. Germline CDR1 and CDR2: SGHNT and YYREEE (reference sequence). The DNA of the CDR3 is TGTGCCAGCAGCCTAAGTGGGACAGGCTATGGCTACACCTTC. Protein sequence: CASSLSGTGYGYTF.

The chain is built from TRBV25-1 and TRBJ2-5, with unresolved D. CDR3 length: 11 residues. Germline CDR1 reads MGHDK; CDR2 reads SYGVNS. V was clipped by 2 bases and J by 5 bases, with 3 bases between them. This CDR3 reads CASSEDETQYF. The CDR3 coding sequence is TGTGCCAGCAGTGAAGATGAGACCCAGTACTTC.

V gene TRBV5-8 combines with J gene TRBJ1-1; 8 bases agree with TRBD1. Germline V gene data show CDR1 as SGHTS and CDR2 as YDEGEE. The J segment lost 3 bases and the V segment lost 2 bases, leaving 6 bases of the junction unmatched. The CDR3 extends over 15 amino acids. CDR3 sequence (DNA): TGTGCCAGCAGCTTCATGGACAGGGCGTACACTGAAGCTTTCTTT. Its protein product is CASSFMDRAYTEAFF.

The V gene is TRBV2, the J gene TRBJ2-6; 7 nucleotides line up with TRBD1. CDR1 is SNHLY and CDR2 is FYNNEI in the germline V gene. The V gene end was trimmed by 7 bases and the J gene end by 7 bases; junction bases not matched to a gene: 13. The CDR3 covers 16 residues. The CDR3 protein is CASTGGQYSDANVLTF. The CDR3 DNA reads TGTGCCAGCACTGGGGGACAGTACTCTGACGCCAACGTCCTGACTTTC.

About this clonotype: The CDR3 does not end in the conserved phenylalanine or tryptophan, so this is likely a read error. This rearrangement joins TRBV10-3 to TRBJ2-7; 11 bases agree with TRBD1. CDR3 length: 15 amino acids. J lost 3 bases, V lost 3 bases, and 4 bases had no gene match. Germline V gives CDR1 ENHRY, CDR2 SYGVKD. The CDR3 DNA is TGTGCCATCAGTGACCCCGGGACAGGGGGCTACGAGCAGTACCTC. Translated, it gives CAISDPGTGGYEQYL.

This clonotype was observed once. The rearrangement uses TRBV19 and TRBJ2-3, with D possibly called TRBD1 or TRBD2 (7 bases each). This CDR3 contains 15 residues. Trimming pared 5 bases from V and 6 bases from J, leaving 18 bases between. Germline CDR1 LNHDA, CDR2 SQIVND (reference sequence). This chain's CDR3 is CASSRQGGNTDTQYF. The CDR3 DNA reads as TGTGCCAGTAGTCGACAGGGAGGGAACACTGATACGCAGTATTTT.

V gene TRBV15 combines with J gene TRBJ1-5; no firm D call. There are 11 residues in the CDR3. The germline V and J ends were trimmed by 5 bases and 9 bases, with 8 bases remaining between them. The V gene's germline CDR1 is LNHNV and CDR2 YYDKDF (reference sequence). CDR3 in DNA: TGTGCCACCAGCGATGGGCCGCCCCAGCATTTT. Encoded protein: CATSDGPPQHF.

This clonotype was detected ten times or more. The V and J genes are TRBV2 and TRBJ2-5; D gene unclear. From germline, CDR1 is SNHLY and CDR2 FYNNEI. Trimming cost V 1 base and J 10 bases, with 10 bases left between them. The CDR3 totals 12 residues. For the CDR3, the DNA is TGTGCCAGCAGTGAAGGAGTAGCCTTCCAGTACTTC. Translating it yields CASSEGVAFQYF.

In this sample, this clonotype is medium-sized. The chain uses TRBV10-3 and TRBJ2-3; possible D gene TRBD1, 5 bases. The V end was cut by 6 bases, the J end by 5 bases, with 18 bases between. Per the germline V gene, CDR1 is ENHRY and CDR2 is SYGVKD. CDR3 size: 15 residues. Written as DNA, the CDR3 is TGTGCCATCAGAAAGGATACTTCAAGGGGAGATACGCAGTATTTT. It yields the protein CAIRKDTSRGDTQYF.

The V and J genes are TRBV10-3 and TRBJ2-6; D call uncertain. Per germline, CDR1 ENHRY and CDR2 SYGVKD. Trimming took off 4 bases at V and 0 bases at J, with 7 bases between the two ends. This CDR3 is built from 15 residues. The CDR3 nucleotides read TGTGCCATCAGTGCTAGTCTCTCTGGGGCCAACGTCCTGACTTTC. Its protein product is CAISASLSGANVLTF.

This clonotype was picked up many times. The V call is TRBV20-1, the J call TRBJ1-1; D remains unclear. The CDR3 is 14 amino acids. Germline V gene data show CDR1 as DFQATT and CDR2 as SNEGSKA (reference sequence). V lost 0 bases, J lost 0 bases, and 8 bases lay in between. The CDR3 DNA follows: TGCAGTGCTAGAGACCCAAGGTTGAACACTGAAGCTTTCTTT. It translates to CSARDPRLNTEAFF.

This chain joins TRBV25-1 and TRBJ1-6; D gene uncertain. The germline V and J ends were trimmed by 7 bases and 8 bases, with 18 bases remaining between them. Germline assignment: CDR1 MGHDK and CDR2 SYGVNS. The CDR3 runs 15 residues. CDR3 sequence reads: CASTGPPDGHSPLHF. The CDR3 coding sequence is TGTGCCAGCACCGGACCTCCCGACGGGCATTCACCCCTCCACTTT. Using reference TRBV25-1 and TRBJ1-6 for the parts outside the CDR3, the full variable domain is EADIYQTPRYLVIGTGKKITLECSQTMGHDKMYWYQQDPGMELHLIHYSYGVNSTEKGDLSSESTVSRIRTEHFPLTLESARPSHTSQYLCASTGPPDGHSPLHFGNGTRLTVT.

The chain has TRBV6-1 and TRBJ2-3; D ambiguous. Trimming removed 4 bases from V and 6 bases from J, with 5 bases in between. The V gene's germline CDR1 is MNHNS and CDR2 SASEGT. This CDR3 contains 11 residues. The CDR3 sequence is CASSVGDTQYF. For the CDR3, the DNA is TGTGCCAGCAGTGTTGGTGATACGCAGTATTTT.

This chain links TRBV19 with TRBJ2-7, with 11 bases that match TRBD2. This CDR3 has 15 residues. The J segment lost 4 bases and the V segment lost 6 bases, leaving 8 bases of the junction unmatched. Per germline, CDR1 LNHDA and CDR2 SQIVND (reference sequence). The CDR3 DNA reads as TGTGCCAGTAGCGGACTAGCGGGCGGGAGGTACGAGCAGTACTTC. It is translated as CASSGLAGGRYEQYF.

The chain is built from TRBV29-1 and TRBJ1-2, with TRBD1 identical over 9 bases. With V trimmed by 4 bases and J by 6 bases, 6 bases remained unmatched. Germline V gene sequence: CDR1 SQVTM, CDR2 ANQGSEA. The CDR3 totals 13 residues. The CDR3 here is CSVGRTGDHGYTF. CDR3 bases: TGCAGCGTTGGCAGGACAGGGGACCATGGCTACACCTTC. The whole variable domain, filled in from reference TRBV29-1 and TRBJ1-2, reads SAVISQKPSRDICQRGTSLTIQCQVDSQVTMMFWYRQQPGQSLTLIATANQGSEATYESGFVIDKFPISRPNLTFSTLTVSNMSPEDSSIYLCSVGRTGDHGYTFGSGTRLTVV.

The V gene is TRBV25-1, the J gene TRBJ2-4; D is unclear. This CDR3 is 15 amino acids long. Germline assignment: CDR1 MGHDK and CDR2 SYGVNS. The ends were cut back, 3 bases at V and 1 base at J, with 10 bases in the middle. Written as DNA, the CDR3 is TGTGCCAGCAGTGACAGTTTGACGGCCAAAAACATTCAGTACTTC. Protein: CASSDSLTAKNIQYF. Using reference TRBV25-1 and TRBJ2-4 for the parts outside the CDR3, the full variable domain is EADIYQTPRYLVIGTGKKITLECSQTMGHDKMYWYQQDPGMELHLIHYSYGVNSTEKGDLSSESTVSRIRTEHFPLTLESARPSHTSQYLCASSDSLTAKNIQYFGAGTRLSVL.